This TCR beta chain appears in the sequencing data of a study of shared clonotypes between healthy human individuals. TCRdb's copy holds only in-frame clones and misses some; the assay was immunoSEQ multiplex PCR. The repertoire holds 2 million to 2.5 million clones, with 80% to 95% as singletons. Trimming cost V 2 bases and J 4 bases, with 15 bases left between them. The germline gives CDR1 MNHNY, CDR2 SVGAGI (reference sequence). The CDR3 is 16 residues long. The TCR was taken from a man between 18 and 29 years old in good health. Some clones in this sample may be carry-over from other donors' samples. The sequenced sample consisted of naive CD4+ T cells from PBMCs. Documented subset: CD45RA+ positively selected. The rearrangement joins TRBV6-6 to TRBJ1-3; D not certain. The chain's CDR3 is CASSYASGLPGNTIYF. The CDR3 region has the DNA TGTGCCAGCAGTTACGCTAGCGGGTTACCCGGAAACACCATATATTTT.